This T cell receptor beta chain was observed in a study of control samples from healthy donors and cancer patients. Profiling relied on immunoSEQ multiplex PCR, and the TCRdb table lists in-frame clones only, not all of them. The sample holds around 120,000 clones; more than 70% are singletons and the top ten take 3% to 4%. Germline V CDR1 and CDR2: SGHAT, FQNNGV. The J segment lost 5 bases and the V segment lost 9 bases, leaving 10 bases of the junction unmatched. The CDR3 is made up of 15 amino acids. The receptor was isolated from a man aged 40-55 years in good health. The sequenced sample consisted of blood. The V and J genes are TRBV11-2 and TRBJ2-1, with 10 nucleotides matching TRBD2. The CDR3 protein is CASRGLAGVHNEQFF. The CDR3, as DNA: TGTGCCAGTAGGGGCCTAGCGGGGGTACACAATGAGCAGTTCTTC.